This TCR beta chain was identified during a study of response to subunit inactivated influenza vaccine. The study, taken as a whole, reports: Each seasonal influenza vaccination recruits few new T cells, the authors suggested.

Deletions cut 1 base from V and 6 bases from J, with 14 bases between. CDR1 SGHTA and CDR2 FQGNSA come from the germline V gene. The CDR3 is made up of 15 amino acids. Each CDR3 protein gets one entry after TCRdb re-called the RT-PCR reads with MiXCR. This table holds roughly 630,000 distinct CDR3 sequences, roughly 15% found once. About this clonotype itself: Its antigen is not identified.

The sample consisted of PBMCs from blood, taken roughly 15 days before vaccination. The chain employs TRBV7-2 and TRBJ2-3; perhaps TRBD1 as D (6 bases). This TCR was recovered from a man over 45 who received an inactivated influenza vaccine. The CDR3 sequence is CASSLVPRGRDTQYF. CDR3 DNA sequence: TGTGCCAGCAGCTTAGTCCCCAGGGGCCGGGATACGCAGTATTTT.